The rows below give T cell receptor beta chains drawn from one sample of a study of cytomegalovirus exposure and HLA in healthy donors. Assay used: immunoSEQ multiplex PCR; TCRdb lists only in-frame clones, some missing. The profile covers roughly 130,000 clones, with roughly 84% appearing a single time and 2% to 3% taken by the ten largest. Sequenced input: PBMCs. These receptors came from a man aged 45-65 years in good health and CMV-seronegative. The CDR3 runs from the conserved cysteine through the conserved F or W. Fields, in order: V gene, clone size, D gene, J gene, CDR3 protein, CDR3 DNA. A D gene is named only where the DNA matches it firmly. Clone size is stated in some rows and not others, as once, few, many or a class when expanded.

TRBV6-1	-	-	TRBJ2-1	CASTSGNYNEQFF	TGTGCCAGCACCTCCGGGAACTACAATGAGCAGTTCTTC
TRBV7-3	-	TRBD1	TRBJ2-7	CASSLGTGEQYF	TGTGCCAGCAGCTTAGGGACAGGCGAGCAGTACTTC
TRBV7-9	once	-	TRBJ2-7	CASSLLTVYEQYF	TGTGCCAGCAGCTTACTAACGGTCTACGAGCAGTACTTC
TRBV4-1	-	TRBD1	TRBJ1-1	CASSPGQGGTEAFF	TGCGCCAGCAGCCCGGGACAGGGAGGGACTGAAGCTTTCTTT
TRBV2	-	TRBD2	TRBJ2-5	CASSPRGDPQETQYF	TGTGCCAGCAGTCCGCGGGGGGACCCACAAGAGACCCAGTACTTC
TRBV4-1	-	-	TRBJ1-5	CASSPYRDPRGNQPQHF	TGCGCCAGCAGCCCCTACAGGGACCCAAGGGGCAATCAGCCCCAGCATTTT
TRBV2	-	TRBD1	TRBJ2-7	CASSWTGDHSEQYF	TGTGCCAGCAGTTGGACAGGCGATCACTCCGAGCAGTACTTC
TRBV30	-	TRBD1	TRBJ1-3	CAWILSIGTAGNTIYF	TGTGCCTGGATACTTTCGATCGGGACAGCTGGAAACACCATATATTTT
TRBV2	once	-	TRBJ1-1	CASRRTGQNTEAFF	TGTGCCAGCAGGAGGACGGGACAGAACACTGAAGCTTTCTTT
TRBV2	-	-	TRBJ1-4	CASSEARQPGFGEKLFF	TGTGCCAGCAGTGAAGCCCGACAACCAGGGTTCGGAGAAAAACTGTTTTTT
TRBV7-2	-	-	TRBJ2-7	CASSFGGYAYEQYF	TGTGCCAGCAGCTTTGGGGGGTACGCCTACGAGCAGTACTTC